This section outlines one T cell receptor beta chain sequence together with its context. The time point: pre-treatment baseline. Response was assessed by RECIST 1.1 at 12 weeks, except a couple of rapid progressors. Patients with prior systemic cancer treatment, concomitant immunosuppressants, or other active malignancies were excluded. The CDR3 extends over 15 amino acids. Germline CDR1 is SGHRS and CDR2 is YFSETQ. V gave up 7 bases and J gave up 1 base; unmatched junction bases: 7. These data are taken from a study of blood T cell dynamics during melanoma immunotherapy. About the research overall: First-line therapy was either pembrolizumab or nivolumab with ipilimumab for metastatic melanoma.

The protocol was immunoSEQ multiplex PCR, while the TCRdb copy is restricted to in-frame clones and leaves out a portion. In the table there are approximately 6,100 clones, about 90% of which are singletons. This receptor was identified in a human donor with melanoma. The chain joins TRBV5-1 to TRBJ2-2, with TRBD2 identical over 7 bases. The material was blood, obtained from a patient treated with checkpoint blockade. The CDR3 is CASRITGGNTGELFF. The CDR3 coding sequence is TGCGCCAGCCGGATAACGGGAGGGAACACCGGGGAGCTGTTTTTT.